These 2 T cell receptor beta chains came from one sample sequenced in a study of T-cell memory formation after mild COVID-19. One entry per CDR3 protein, called by TCRdb with MiXCR from the 5' RACE reads. The repertoire holds hundreds of thousands of distinct CDR3 sequences, 15% to 20% seen once, with approximately 13% in the top ten. The sequenced material came from PBMCs or a T cell subset sorted from them (not recorded which). All receptors derive from an adult woman who had mild COVID-19 (a few samples of this study predate the infection). Cell type and time point are not known.

The genes are TRBV5-6 and TRBJ1-5, with 10 bases lining up with TRBD1. V lost 4 bases and J lost 6; bases outside the gene matches: 7. CDR1 is SGHDT, CDR2 YYEEEE, per germline. The CDR3 runs to 15 residues. Here the CDR3 DNA reads TGTGCCAGCAGCCGGGGACAGGGGAGCGGTCAGCCCCAGCATTTT. Translation gives CASSRGQGSGQPQHF.

This clonotype was observed a handful of times. This chain links TRBV6-5 with TRBJ2-3; TRBD1 matches 7 bases. The CDR3 totals 15 residues. V trimming: 5 bases; J trimming: 0 bases; junction bases outside the gene matches: 5. Germline V gene sequence: CDR1 MNHEY, CDR2 SVGAGI. The CDR3 region is CASSPDRLSTDTQYF. CDR3 in DNA: TGTGCCAGCAGTCCGGACAGGCTTAGCACAGATACGCAGTATTTT.